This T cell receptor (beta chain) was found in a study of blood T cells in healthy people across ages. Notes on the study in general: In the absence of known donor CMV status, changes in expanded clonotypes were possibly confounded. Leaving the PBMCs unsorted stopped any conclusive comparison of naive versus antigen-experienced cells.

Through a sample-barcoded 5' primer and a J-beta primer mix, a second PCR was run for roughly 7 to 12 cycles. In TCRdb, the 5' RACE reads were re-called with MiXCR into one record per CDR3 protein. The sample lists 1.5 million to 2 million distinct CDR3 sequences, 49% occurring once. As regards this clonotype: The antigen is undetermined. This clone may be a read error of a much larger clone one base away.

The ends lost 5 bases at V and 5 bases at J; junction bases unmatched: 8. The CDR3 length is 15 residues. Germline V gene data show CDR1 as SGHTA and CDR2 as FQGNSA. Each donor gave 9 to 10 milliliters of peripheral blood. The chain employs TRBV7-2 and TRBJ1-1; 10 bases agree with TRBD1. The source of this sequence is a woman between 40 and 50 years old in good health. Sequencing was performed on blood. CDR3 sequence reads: CASSPWTGGATEAFF. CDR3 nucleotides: TGTGCCAGCAGCCCGTGGACAGGGGGAGCGACTGAAGCTTTCTTT.